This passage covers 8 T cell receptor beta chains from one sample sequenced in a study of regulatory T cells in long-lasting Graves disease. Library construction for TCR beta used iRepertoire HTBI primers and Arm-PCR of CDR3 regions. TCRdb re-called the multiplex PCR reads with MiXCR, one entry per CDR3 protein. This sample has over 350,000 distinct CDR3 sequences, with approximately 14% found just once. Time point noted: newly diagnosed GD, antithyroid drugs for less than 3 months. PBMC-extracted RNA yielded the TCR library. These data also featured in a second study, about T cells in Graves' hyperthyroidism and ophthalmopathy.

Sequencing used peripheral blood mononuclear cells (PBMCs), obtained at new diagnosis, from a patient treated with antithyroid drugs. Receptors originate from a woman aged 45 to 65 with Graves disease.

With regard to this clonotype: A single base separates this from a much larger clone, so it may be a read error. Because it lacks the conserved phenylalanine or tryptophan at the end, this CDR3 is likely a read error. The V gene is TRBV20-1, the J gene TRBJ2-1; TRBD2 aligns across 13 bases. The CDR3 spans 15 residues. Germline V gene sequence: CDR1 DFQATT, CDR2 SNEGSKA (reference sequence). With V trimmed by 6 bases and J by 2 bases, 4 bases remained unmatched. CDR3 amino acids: CSAGLAGEAYNEQFL. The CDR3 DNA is TGCAGTGCAGGACTAGCGGGAGAAGCCTACAATGAGCAGTTCCTC.

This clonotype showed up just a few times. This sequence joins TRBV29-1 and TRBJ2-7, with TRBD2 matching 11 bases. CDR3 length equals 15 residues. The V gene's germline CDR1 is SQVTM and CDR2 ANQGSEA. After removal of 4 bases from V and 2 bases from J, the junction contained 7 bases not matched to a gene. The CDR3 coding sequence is TGCAGCGTTGGGCTAGCGGGAGGTGTTACCTACGAGCAGTACTTC. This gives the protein CSVGLAGGVTYEQYF.

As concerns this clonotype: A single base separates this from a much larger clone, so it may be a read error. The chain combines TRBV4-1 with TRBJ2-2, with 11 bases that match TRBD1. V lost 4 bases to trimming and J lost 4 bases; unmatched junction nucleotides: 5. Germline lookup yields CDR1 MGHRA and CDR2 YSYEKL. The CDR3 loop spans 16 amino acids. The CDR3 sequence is CASSPRTGGTTGELFF. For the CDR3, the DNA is TGCGCCAGCAGCCCTAGGACAGGGGGCACCACCGGGGAGCTGTTTTTT.

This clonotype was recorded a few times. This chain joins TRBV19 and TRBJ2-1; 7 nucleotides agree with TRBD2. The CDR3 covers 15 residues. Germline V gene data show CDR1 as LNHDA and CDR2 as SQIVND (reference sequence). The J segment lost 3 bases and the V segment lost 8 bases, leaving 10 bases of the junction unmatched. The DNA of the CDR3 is TGTGCCAGTTCCCCCTCAAGCGGGAACTACAATGAGCAGTTCTTC. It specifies CASSPSSGNYNEQFF.

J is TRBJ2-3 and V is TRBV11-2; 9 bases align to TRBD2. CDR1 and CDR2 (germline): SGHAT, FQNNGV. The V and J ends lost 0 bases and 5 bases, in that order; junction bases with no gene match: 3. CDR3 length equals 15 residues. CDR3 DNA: TGTGCCAGCAGCTTAGATCAACTAGCGGGAGATACGCAGTATTTT. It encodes CASSLDQLAGDTQYF. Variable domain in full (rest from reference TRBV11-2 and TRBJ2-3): EAGVAQSPRYKIIEKRQSVAFWCNPISGHATLYWYQQILGQGPKLLIQFQNNGVVDDSQLPKDRFSAERLKGVDSTLKIQPAKLEDSAVYLCASSLDQLAGDTQYFGPGTRLTVL.

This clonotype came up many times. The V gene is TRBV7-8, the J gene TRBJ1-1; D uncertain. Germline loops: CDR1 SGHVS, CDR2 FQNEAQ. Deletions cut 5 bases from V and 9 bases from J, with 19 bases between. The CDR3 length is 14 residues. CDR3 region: CASSPSRDGRQAFF. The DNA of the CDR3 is TGTGCCAGCAGCCCTAGTAGGGATGGAAGGCAAGCTTTCTTT.

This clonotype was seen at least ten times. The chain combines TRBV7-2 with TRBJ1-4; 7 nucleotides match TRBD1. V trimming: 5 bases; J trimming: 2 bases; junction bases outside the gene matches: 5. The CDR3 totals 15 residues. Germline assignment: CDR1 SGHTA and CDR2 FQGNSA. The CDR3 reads CASSRQGTTNEKLFF. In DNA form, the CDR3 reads TGTGCCAGCAGCCGACAGGGAACGACTAATGAAAAACTGTTTTTT.

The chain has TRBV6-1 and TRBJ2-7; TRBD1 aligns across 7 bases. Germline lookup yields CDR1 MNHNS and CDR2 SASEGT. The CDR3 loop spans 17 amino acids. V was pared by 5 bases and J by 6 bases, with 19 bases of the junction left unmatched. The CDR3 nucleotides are TGTGCCAGCAGTCCCGGACGGGGTTCAGGGGGTCCGGTCGAGCAGTACTTC. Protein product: CASSPGRGSGGPVEQYF.